The 16 T cell receptor beta chains below were found in one sample sequenced in a study of beta chain features in type 1 diabetes. General study findings and limits: Among all four CD4+ subsets, Type 1 diabetes patients had TCRB CDR3s that were moderately but significantly shorter.

Their cognate antigens are unknown. Reverse transcription of all isolated RNA meant that expressed TCRB transcripts were sequenced. Here immunoSEQ multiplex PCR was the method, and the copy in TCRdb shows in-frame clones only, minus some. This repertoire shows under 850,000 clones, around an eighth found once; its top ten account for 0.022%. Material: naive CD4+ T cells from blood. The receptors derive from a young man with type 1 diabetes.

This clone was seen more than once but under ten times. The V gene is TRBV7-8, the J gene TRBJ1-5; 7 positions match TRBD1. Germline CDR1 SGHVS, CDR2 FQNEAQ. CDR3 length equals 16 residues. With 5 bases clipped from V and 6 bases from J, the junction kept 13 bases outside the gene matches. The chain's CDR3 is CASSPRDSSAFQPQHF. The CDR3 DNA follows: TGTGCCAGCAGCCCTAGGGACAGTTCAGCGTTTCAGCCCCAGCATTTT.

A few counts support this clone. This sequence joins TRBV7-9 and TRBJ2-5, with D perhaps TRBD2 (5 bases). Trimming took off 5 bases at V and 5 bases at J, with 15 bases between the two ends. The CDR3 spans 14 residues. The germline V gene encodes CDR1 SEHNR and CDR2 FQNEAQ (reference sequence). In DNA form, the CDR3 reads TGTGCCAGCAGCCCGACCGGTTGGGAGGAGACCCAGTACTTC. Protein sequence: CASSPTGWEETQYF.

This clone turned up a few times. The rearrangement links TRBV27 to TRBJ2-3; no clear D. Trimming pared 0 bases from V and 4 bases from J, leaving 5 bases between. Germline CDR1 and CDR2: MNHEY and SMNVEV (reference sequence). The CDR3 consists of 13 residues. CDR3: CASSLSNADTQYF. In DNA, the CDR3 is TGTGCCAGCAGTTTATCCAACGCAGATACGCAGTATTTT.

The rearrangement uses TRBV30 and TRBJ2-1; either TRBD1 or TRBD2 may fit D (6 bases each). The length of the CDR3 is 14 residues. Looked up from germline, CDR1 is GTSNPN and CDR2 is SVGIG (reference sequence). The V end lost 0 bases, the J end lost 4 bases, and 10 bases lay between the germline ends. The CDR3 sequence: CAWSVGGPYNEQFF. In DNA, the CDR3 is TGTGCCTGGAGTGTGGGGGGCCCTTACAATGAGCAGTTCTTC.

This sequence joins TRBV5-4 and TRBJ2-3; perhaps TRBD1 as D (6 bases). This CDR3 is built from 15 residues. Germline-derived CDR1 and CDR2 are SGHNT and YYREEE (reference sequence). The germline V and J ends were trimmed by 5 bases and 0 bases, with 13 bases remaining between them. For the CDR3, the DNA is TGTGCCAGCAGAAAACGACAGGCGAGCACAGATACGCAGTATTTT. Amino acids: CASRKRQASTDTQYF.

The chain is built from TRBV6-1 and TRBJ2-1; D not resolved. V was shortened by 6 bases and J by 0 bases, with 9 bases between the two germline ends. The CDR3 is 14 residues long. Germline CDR1 is MNHNS and CDR2 is SASEGT. The CDR3 loop reads CASRLQNSYNEQFF. The CDR3 bases are TGTGCCAGCAGACTTCAGAACTCCTACAATGAGCAGTTCTTC.

This clone was seen only a few times. The chain couples TRBV2 to TRBJ1-4; 8 nucleotides line up with TRBD1. Germline V gives CDR1 SNHLY, CDR2 FYNNEI. V dropped 10 bases and J dropped 6; count of bases not matched to a gene: 7. This CDR3 contains 13 residues. CDR3 DNA: TGTGCCACCTCGGACAGGGATGATGAAAAACTGTTTTTT. It is translated as CATSDRDDEKLFF. Drawing the rest from reference TRBV2 and TRBJ1-4, the complete variable domain is EPEVTQTPSHQVTQMGQEVILRCVPISNHLYFYWYRQILGQKVEFLVSFYNNEISEKSEIFDDQFSVERPDGSNFTLKIRSTKLEDSAMYFCATSDRDDEKLFFGSGTQLSVL.

The sample holds a few counts of this clone. The chain uses TRBV7-9 and TRBJ1-2; D gene unclear. The CDR3 is 14 amino acids. CDR1 is SEHNR, CDR2 FQNEAQ, per germline (reference sequence). The germline V and J ends were trimmed by 0 bases and 2 bases, with 7 bases remaining between them. CDR3 sequence: CASSLAPSNYGYTF. CDR3 nucleotide sequence: TGTGCCAGCAGCTTAGCTCCTTCCAACTATGGCTACACCTTC. The whole variable domain, filled in from reference TRBV7-9 and TRBJ1-2, reads DTGVSQNPRHKITKRGQNVTFRCDPISEHNRLYWYRQTLGQGPEFLTYFQNEAQLEKSRLLSDRFSAERPKGSFSTLEIQRTEQGDSAMYLCASSLAPSNYGYTFGSGTRLTVV.

Worth noting for this clone: Other DNA sequences from this sample encode an identical CDR3 as well. The chain recombines TRBV5-6 with TRBJ2-7, with D hard to call. CDR1 is SGHDT and CDR2 is YYEEEE in the germline V gene. V gave up 0 bases and J gave up 4 bases, with 2 bases separating them. This CDR3 has 11 residues. The CDR3 DNA reads as TGTGCCAGCAGCTTGGGATACGAGCAGTACTTC. This sequence encodes CASSLGYEQYF. The full variable domain, its missing parts supplied by reference TRBV5-6 and TRBJ2-7, is DAGVTQSPTHLIKTRGQQVTLRCSPKSGHDTVSWYQQALGQGPQFIFQYYEEEERQRGNFPDRFSGHQFPNYSSELNVNALLLGDSALYLCASSLGYEQYFGPGTRLTVT.

The V gene is TRBV10-3, the J gene TRBJ2-2, with 11 bases fitting TRBD1. The CDR3 has 14 amino acids. V was clipped by 10 bases and J by 5 bases; unmatched bases: 6. The V gene's germline CDR1 is ENHRY and CDR2 SYGVKD. The CDR3 DNA reads as TGTGCCACCCAAGGACAGGGGGCGACCGGGGAGCTGTTTTTT. Its translation: CATQGQGATGELFF.

This clone was counted between two and nine times. The chain is built from TRBV18 and TRBJ1-1; a possible D gene is TRBD1 (6 bases). Germline V CDR1 and CDR2: KGHSH, LQKENI. The CDR3 consists of 14 residues. Trimming stripped 6 bases from V and 0 bases from J, with 11 bases between. The CDR3 nucleotides are TGTGCCAGCTCCCCTGGGACATTGAACACTGAAGCTTTCTTT. Translated: CASSPGTLNTEAFF.

This clone was seen a handful of times. This sequence joins TRBV15 and TRBJ1-2; unclear D gene. CDR3 size: 13 residues. V lost 1 base and J 5 bases, leaving 8 bases between the germline ends. Germline values: CDR1 LNHNV, CDR2 YYDKDF (reference sequence). The CDR3 sequence: CATSRAAEYGYTF. The CDR3 DNA follows: TGTGCCACCAGCAGAGCGGCGGAATATGGCTACACCTTC. The whole variable domain, filled in from reference TRBV15 and TRBJ1-2, reads DAMVIQNPRYQVTQFGKPVTLSCSQTLNHNVMYWYQQKSSQAPKLLFHYYDKDFNNEADTPDNFQSRRPNTSFCFLDIRSPGLGDTAMYLCATSRAAEYGYTFGSGTRLTVV.

This clone was observed a few times. The rearrangement links TRBV6-6 to TRBJ2-5, with a possible D match to TRBD2 (6 bases). Germline lookup yields CDR1 MNHNY and CDR2 SVGAGI (reference sequence). V lost 6 bases and J lost 0, with 11 bases in between. The CDR3 length is 14 residues. CDR3 in amino acids: CASRLGLYQETQYF. Here the CDR3 DNA reads TGTGCCAGCAGACTGGGACTTTACCAAGAGACCCAGTACTTC.

The chain combines TRBV5-1 with TRBJ2-1; 10 nucleotides line up with TRBD1. With V trimmed by 3 bases and J by 6 bases, 6 bases remained unmatched. CDR1 SGHRS and CDR2 YFSETQ come from the germline V gene. The CDR3 extends over 15 amino acids. The chain's CDR3 is CASSYGQGVSNEQFF. The CDR3 nucleotides are TGCGCCAGCAGCTACGGACAGGGGGTATCCAATGAGCAGTTCTTC.

This clone was found a few times. V is TRBV29-1 and J is TRBJ1-2; no clear D. Germline CDR1 is SQVTM and CDR2 is ANQGSEA. V dropped 0 bases and J dropped 10 bases, with 6 bases sitting between them. The CDR3 runs to 10 residues. The CDR3 reads CSVEDTDYTF. The DNA for the CDR3 is TGCAGCGTTGAAGATACTGACTACACCTTC.

The V call is TRBV18, the J call TRBJ2-4, with a tentative D call TRBD1 (5 bases). V gave up 5 bases and J gave up 4 bases, with 9 bases separating them. The length of the CDR3 is 13 residues. CDR1 is KGHSH, CDR2 LQKENI, per germline. DNA for the CDR3: TGTGCCAGCTCAGGCCAGGGAAAAAACATTCAGTACTTC. Translating gives CASSGQGKNIQYF.